The rows below give T cell receptor beta chains drawn from one sample of a study of cytomegalovirus exposure and HLA in healthy donors. Using immunoSEQ multiplex PCR, the repertoire was profiled, and TCRdb retains in-frame clones only, with some absent. The repertoire holds 110,000 or so clones, around three quarters seen once, with 9.5% to 12% in the top ten. The sample consisted of PBMCs. The receptors derive from a man aged 35 to 55 in good health and CMV-seropositive. The CDR3 runs from the conserved cysteine through the conserved F or W. The order of the fields is V gene, CDR3 length, clone size, J gene, D gene, CDR3 protein, CDR3 DNA. The D gene is left open where the match is weak. The size field is filled for only some rows; it gives once, few, many or a size class.

v_call: TRBV4-3
cdr3_length: 14
clone_size: NA
j_call: TRBJ2-3
d_call: TRBD2
cdr3_aa: CASSPSGGTDTQYF
cdr3_nt: TGCGCCAGCAGCCCCAGCGGGGGGACAGATACGCAGTATTTT

v_call: TRBV28
cdr3_length: 16
clone_size: NA
j_call: TRBJ2-5
d_call: TRBD1
cdr3_aa: CASSTRQGGYQETQYF
cdr3_nt: TGTGCCAGCAGTACAAGACAGGGGGGCTATCAAGAGACCCAGTACTTC

v_call: TRBV4-1
cdr3_length: 15
clone_size: few
j_call: TRBJ1-1
d_call: NA
cdr3_aa: CASSQALRPNTEAFF
cdr3_nt: TGCGCCAGCAGCCAAGCTCTCAGGCCGAACACTGAAGCTTTCTTT

v_call: TRBV30
cdr3_length: 15
clone_size: NA
j_call: TRBJ2-2
d_call: NA
cdr3_aa: CAWSVRGADTGELFF
cdr3_nt: TGTGCCTGGAGTGTTCGGGGGGCGGACACCGGGGAGCTGTTTTTT

v_call: TRBV5-1
cdr3_length: 13
clone_size: NA
j_call: TRBJ2-7
d_call: NA
cdr3_aa: CASSPGGYYEQYF
cdr3_nt: TGCGCCAGCAGCCCCGGCGGGTACTACGAGCAGTACTTC

v_call: TRBV5-1
cdr3_length: 14
clone_size: NA
j_call: TRBJ2-7
d_call: TRBD1
cdr3_aa: CASSEGADGYEQYF
cdr3_nt: TGCGCCAGCAGTGAGGGGGCCGACGGCTACGAGCAGTACTTC

v_call: TRBV19
cdr3_length: 14
clone_size: NA
j_call: TRBJ1-2
d_call: NA
cdr3_aa: CASSIRRRGYGYTF
cdr3_nt: TGTGCCAGTAGTATCCGGCGAAGGGGCTATGGCTACACCTTC

v_call: TRBV11-2
cdr3_length: 13
clone_size: NA
j_call: TRBJ1-2
d_call: NA
cdr3_aa: CASSLVSGGGYTF
cdr3_nt: TGTGCCAGCAGCTTAGTTTCGGGGGGGGGCTACACCTTC

v_call: TRBV11-1
cdr3_length: 15
clone_size: NA
j_call: TRBJ2-7
d_call: NA
cdr3_aa: CASSISLTGDYEQYF
cdr3_nt: TGTGCCAGCAGTATCTCGCTAACCGGGGACTACGAGCAGTACTTC

v_call: TRBV9
cdr3_length: 15
clone_size: once
j_call: TRBJ2-6
d_call: NA
cdr3_aa: CASSAGISGANVLTF
cdr3_nt: TGTGCCAGCAGCGCGGGAATCTCTGGGGCCAACGTCCTGACTTTC

v_call: TRBV7-2
cdr3_length: 15
clone_size: NA
j_call: TRBJ2-3
d_call: TRBD2
cdr3_aa: CASSPEAGGGDTQYF
cdr3_nt: TGTGCCAGCAGCCCCGAGGCGGGGGGTGGAGATACGCAGTATTTT

v_call: TRBV5-4
cdr3_length: 15
clone_size: NA
j_call: TRBJ2-1
d_call: NA
cdr3_aa: CASSFPGGPYNEQFF
cdr3_nt: TGTGCCAGCAGCTTTCCCGGGGGGCCGTACAATGAGCAGTTCTTC

v_call: TRBV7-2
cdr3_length: 13
clone_size: NA
j_call: TRBJ2-5
d_call: TRBD2
cdr3_aa: CASSSTLRGAQYF
cdr3_nt: TGTGCCAGCAGCTCGACCCTACGGGGGGCCCAGTACTTC

v_call: TRBV7-2
cdr3_length: 14
clone_size: once
j_call: TRBJ2-1
d_call: TRBD1
cdr3_aa: CASSFRGRRGEQFF
cdr3_nt: TGTGCCAGCAGCTTCAGGGGGCGCCGGGGTGAGCAGTTCTTC

v_call: TRBV7-9
cdr3_length: 17
clone_size: NA
j_call: TRBJ2-2
d_call: TRBD1
cdr3_aa: CASSSRFRTGDTGELFF
cdr3_nt: TGTGCCAGCAGCTCGCGGTTTAGGACAGGGGACACCGGGGAGCTGTTTTTT

v_call: TRBV5-1
cdr3_length: 13
clone_size: once
j_call: TRBJ1-1
d_call: NA
cdr3_aa: CASSLNRDTEAFF
cdr3_nt: TGCGCCAGCAGCTTAAACAGGGACACTGAAGCTTTCTTT

v_call: TRBV5-1
cdr3_length: 14
clone_size: NA
j_call: TRBJ2-7
d_call: NA
cdr3_aa: CASSLFPGTYEQYF
cdr3_nt: TGCGCCAGCAGCTTGTTCCCCGGGACCTACGAGCAGTACTTC

v_call: TRBV28
cdr3_length: 13
clone_size: NA
j_call: TRBJ1-1
d_call: NA
cdr3_aa: CASRKPVNTEAFF
cdr3_nt: TGTGCCAGCAGGAAACCAGTGAACACTGAAGCTTTCTTT

v_call: TRBV5-4
cdr3_length: 14
clone_size: NA
j_call: TRBJ1-1
d_call: NA
cdr3_aa: CASSFRDLNTEAFF
cdr3_nt: TGTGCCAGCAGCTTCCGGGATCTGAACACTGAAGCTTTCTTT

v_call: TRBV15
cdr3_length: 14
clone_size: NA
j_call: TRBJ2-1
d_call: TRBD1
cdr3_aa: CATSPDRGLIEQFF
cdr3_nt: TGTGCCACCAGTCCCGACAGGGGGCTAATTGAGCAGTTCTTC

v_call: TRBV28
cdr3_length: 15
clone_size: NA
j_call: TRBJ1-5
d_call: TRBD1
cdr3_aa: CASNLGGQGNQPQHF
cdr3_nt: TGTGCCAGCAATCTTGGGGGACAGGGCAATCAGCCCCAGCATTTT

v_call: TRBV30
cdr3_length: 14
clone_size: NA
j_call: TRBJ2-6
d_call: TRBD1
cdr3_aa: CAWTTGLSTNVLTF
cdr3_nt: TGTGCCTGGACGACAGGGCTAAGTACCAACGTCCTGACTTTC

v_call: TRBV6-5
cdr3_length: 13
clone_size: NA
j_call: TRBJ2-7
d_call: NA
cdr3_aa: CASSTPQGYEQYF
cdr3_nt: TGTGCCAGCAGTACTCCTCAGGGATACGAGCAGTACTTC

v_call: TRBV27
cdr3_length: 17
clone_size: once
j_call: TRBJ1-6
d_call: NA
cdr3_aa: CASSSGQQFSYNSPLHF
cdr3_nt: TGTGCCAGCAGTTCCGGACAGCAGTTCTCCTATAATTCACCCCTCCACTTT

v_call: TRBV15
cdr3_length: 14
clone_size: NA
j_call: TRBJ2-4
d_call: TRBD1
cdr3_aa: CATSRLGGANIQYF
cdr3_nt: TGTGCCACCAGCAGATTAGGGGGCGCGAACATTCAGTACTTC

v_call: TRBV4-1
cdr3_length: 15
clone_size: NA
j_call: TRBJ1-1
d_call: TRBD1
cdr3_aa: CASSHRQGANTEAFF
cdr3_nt: TGCGCCAGCAGCCACCGACAGGGGGCTAACACTGAAGCTTTCTTT

v_call: TRBV29-1
cdr3_length: 18
clone_size: NA
j_call: TRBJ1-2
d_call: TRBD1
cdr3_aa: CSVPIRQGRAPARYGYTF
cdr3_nt: TGCAGCGTTCCCATAAGACAGGGGAGAGCGCCCGCCCGCTATGGCTACACCTTC

v_call: TRBV5-1
cdr3_length: 14
clone_size: few
j_call: TRBJ1-1
d_call: NA
cdr3_aa: CASSIQGPNTEAFF
cdr3_nt: TGCGCCAGCAGCATACAGGGACCGAACACTGAAGCTTTCTTT

v_call: TRBV12-2
cdr3_length: 15
clone_size: NA
j_call: TRBJ2-7
d_call: NA
cdr3_aa: CASRLGDRNSYEQYF
cdr3_nt: TGTGCAAGTCGCTTAGGGGACAGGAACTCCTACGAGCAGTACTTC

v_call: TRBV7-8
cdr3_length: 15
clone_size: NA
j_call: TRBJ1-5
d_call: TRBD1
cdr3_aa: CASSPKTGSEQPQHF
cdr3_nt: TGTGCCAGCAGCCCCAAGACAGGGTCCGAACAGCCCCAGCATTTT

v_call: TRBV2
cdr3_length: 12
clone_size: NA
j_call: TRBJ2-2
d_call: NA
cdr3_aa: CASRTDTGELFF
cdr3_nt: TGTGCCAGCAGGACAGACACCGGGGAGCTGTTTTTT

v_call: TRBV19
cdr3_length: 12
clone_size: NA
j_call: TRBJ1-1
d_call: TRBD1
cdr3_aa: CASRDRGPEAFF
cdr3_nt: TGTGCCAGTCGGGACAGGGGGCCTGAAGCTTTCTTT

v_call: TRBV7-9
cdr3_length: 14
clone_size: NA
j_call: TRBJ2-7
d_call: NA
cdr3_aa: CASSPTGITYEQYF
cdr3_nt: TGTGCCAGCAGCCCTACCGGGATAACCTACGAGCAGTACTTC

v_call: TRBV5-1
cdr3_length: 17
clone_size: NA
j_call: TRBJ1-6
d_call: TRBD1
cdr3_aa: CASSLVGEGAGGSPLHF
cdr3_nt: TGCGCCAGCAGCTTGGTTGGCGAGGGGGCAGGAGGTTCACCCCTCCACTTT

v_call: TRBV10-1
cdr3_length: 16
clone_size: NA
j_call: TRBJ2-1
d_call: NA
cdr3_aa: CASSERWGPSGNEQFF
cdr3_nt: TGCGCCAGCAGTGAACGTTGGGGCCCCTCTGGCAATGAGCAGTTCTTC